This TCR beta chain was captured in a study of beta chain features in type 1 diabetes. Study at large: The study found patients and healthy donors alike in age, gender and cell yields.

The authors sorted CD4+ naive, central memory, regulatory and stem cell-like memory cells via CD45RO/CCR7/CD25/CD127/CD95/CD27. Sorted cells reached over 95% purity in every population. General observations from the study: VDJ junctions from patients with type 1 diabetes contained fewer insertions and more deletions.

Points on this clone: What it binds is not known.

All of the isolated RNA was reverse transcribed, so expressed TCRB transcripts were sequenced. Libraries were prepared by immunoSEQ multiplex PCR; TCRdb keeps only in-frame clonotypes and omits some of them. The sample carries some 250,000 clones, 27% recorded once. This CDR3 comprises 16 residues. Germline V CDR1 and CDR2: SGHAT, FQNNGV. V gave up 1 base and J gave up 4 bases, with 17 bases separating them. Sequencing input: central memory CD4+ T cells from blood. The clonotype was recovered from a man between 25 and 39 years old in good health. The rearrangement links TRBV11-2 to TRBJ2-7; D might be TRBD2 (6 bases). The CDR3 DNA sequence: TGTGCCAGCAGCTTAGGAGTTGGTAGCGGCGAATACGAGCAGTACTTC. As protein: CASSLGVGSGEYEQYF.